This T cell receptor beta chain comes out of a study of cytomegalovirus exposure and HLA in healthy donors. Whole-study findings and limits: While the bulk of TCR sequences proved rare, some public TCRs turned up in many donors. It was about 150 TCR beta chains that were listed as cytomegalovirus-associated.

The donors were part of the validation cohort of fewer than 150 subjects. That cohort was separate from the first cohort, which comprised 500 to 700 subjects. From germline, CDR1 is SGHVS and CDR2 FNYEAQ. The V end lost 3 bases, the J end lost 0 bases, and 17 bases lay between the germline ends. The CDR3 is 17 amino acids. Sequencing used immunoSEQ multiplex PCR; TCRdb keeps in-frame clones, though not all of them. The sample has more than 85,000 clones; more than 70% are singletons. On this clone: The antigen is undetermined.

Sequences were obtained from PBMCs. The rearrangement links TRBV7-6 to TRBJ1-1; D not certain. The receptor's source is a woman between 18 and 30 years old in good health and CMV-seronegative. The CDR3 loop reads CASSFESGSGMNTEAFF. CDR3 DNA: TGTGCCAGCAGCTTTGAAAGTGGATCGGGTATGAACACTGAAGCTTTCTTT.